This T cell receptor beta chain originates from a study of T cell clonality in common variable immunodeficiency. Ten or more counts support this clone. From the germline J gene comes the end of the CDR3, since the read stops 3 residues before it. Donors gave roughly 4.5 to 9 ml heparinized peripheral whole blood. CDR3 length equals 17 residues. Germline lookup yields CDR1 MDHEN and CDR2 SYDVKM. Trimming shortened V by 7 bases and J by 0 bases, and 21 bases separated the two germline ends. Control and CVID samples contributed equal amounts of genomic DNA. Some clones are missing from TCRdb's copy, which holds only in-frame ones; the method was immunoSEQ multiplex PCR. Singletons are absent from the sample, which has roughly 55,000 clones.

The rearrangement links TRBV28 to TRBJ1-1; TRBD1 is a possible D gene (5 bases). This sequence originates from a person aged 18 to 70 in good health. Source material: peripheral blood mononuclear cells. The CDR3: CASNYPPGIPMNTEAFF. Partial CDR3 DNA: TGTGCCAGCAACTACCCCCCAGGGATTCCAATGAACACTGAA.